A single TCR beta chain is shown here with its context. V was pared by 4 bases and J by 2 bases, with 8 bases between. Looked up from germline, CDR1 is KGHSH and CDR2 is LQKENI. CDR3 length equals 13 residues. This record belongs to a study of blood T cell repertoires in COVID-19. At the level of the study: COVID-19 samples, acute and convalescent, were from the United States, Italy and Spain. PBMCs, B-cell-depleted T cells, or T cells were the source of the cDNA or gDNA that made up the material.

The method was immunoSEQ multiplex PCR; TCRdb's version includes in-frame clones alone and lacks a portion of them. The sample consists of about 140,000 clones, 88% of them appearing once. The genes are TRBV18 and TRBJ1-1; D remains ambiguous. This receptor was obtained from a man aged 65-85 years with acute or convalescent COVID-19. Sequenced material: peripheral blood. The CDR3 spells CASSREGNTEAFF. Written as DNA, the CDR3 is TGTGCCAGCTCACGGGAGGGAAACACTGAAGCTTTCTTT. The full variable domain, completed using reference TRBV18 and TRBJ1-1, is NAGVMQNPRHLVRRRGQEARLRCSPMKGHSHVYWYRQLPEEGLKFMVYLQKENIIDESGMPKERFSAEFPKEGPSILRIQQVVRGDSAAYFCASSREGNTEAFFGQGTRLTVV.